Each of the 29 T cell receptor beta chains below was sequenced from the same sample in a study of monozygotic twins with inflammatory bowel disease. From the 5' RACE reads, TCRdb lists one entry per CDR3 protein and no DNA. The sample totals approximately 140,000 distinct CDR3 sequences. The sample consisted of blood. All receptors come from a human donor with ulcerative colitis or Crohn's disease, or a healthy co-twin of an affected twin (not recorded which).

The chain couples TRBV12-3 or TRBV12-4 to TRBJ2-1. The CDR3 extends over 14 amino acids. The CDR3 protein is CASSPGTSYNEQFF.

The genes are TRBV20-1 and TRBJ2-7; the D call from TCRdb, TRBD1, cannot be confirmed without DNA. CDR3 length equals 14 residues. Germline V gene sequence: CDR1 DFQATT, CDR2 SNEGSKA (reference sequence). The CDR3 is CSATGTSYSYEQYF.

V and J are TRBV4-2 and TRBJ2-7. Germline values: CDR1 LGHNA, CDR2 YNFKEQ. The CDR3 spans 15 residues. The chain's CDR3 is CASSQGTVSPYEQYF.

The rearrangement joins TRBV7-8 to TRBJ1-6; the D call from TCRdb, TRBD1, cannot be confirmed without DNA. This CDR3 contains 14 residues. Looked up from germline, CDR1 is SGHVS and CDR2 is FQNEAQ. CDR3 sequence: CASSLATGASPLHF.

V gene TRBV5-1 combines with J gene TRBJ2-5. The CDR3 is made up of 13 amino acids. Per the germline V gene, CDR1 is SGHRS and CDR2 is YFSETQ. CDR3 sequence: CASSPLVQETQYF. Supplemented by reference TRBV5-1 and TRBJ2-5, the full variable domain reads KAGVTQTPRYLIKTRGQQVTLSCSPISGHRSVSWYQQTPGQGLQFLFEYFSETQRNKGNFPGRFSGRQFSNSRSEMNVSTLELGDSALYLCASSPLVQETQYFGPGTRLLVL.

V and J are TRBV4-3 and TRBJ2-7; TCRdb outputs TRBD2, but without DNA this stays unchecked. The length of the CDR3 is 16 residues. Germline V CDR1 and CDR2: LGHNA, YSLEER. The CDR3 is CASSQVLGDSRYEQYF.

The gene calls are TRBV7-2 and TRBJ2-3. There are 14 residues in the CDR3. Germline V gene lookup returns CDR1 SGHTA and CDR2 FQGNSA. The CDR3 sequence: CASSPRNNADTQYF.

V and J are TRBV18 and TRBJ1-2; TCRdb's assignment of TRBD1 cannot be checked, as there is no DNA. Germline CDR1 and CDR2: KGHSH and LQKENI. This CDR3 is 18 amino acids long. The CDR3 loop is CASSLGQSRPLPNYGYTF.

This sequence joins TRBV6-6 and TRBJ2-1; lacking DNA, the TRBD1 call made by TCRdb goes unchecked. The CDR3 is 12 residues long. Per the germline V gene, CDR1 is MNHNY and CDR2 is SVGAGI (reference sequence). The CDR3 loop reads CASSYGGEQQFF.

CDR3 region: CASSDDSNLPRFF. V usage is TRBV6-4 and J usage is TRBJ2-1; absent DNA, TCRdb's TRBD2 call cannot be checked. Germline V CDR1 and CDR2: MRHNA, SNTAGT. The CDR3 is made up of 13 amino acids.

The chain recombines TRBV20-1 with TRBJ2-1; TCRdb selects TRBD2, and the lack of DNA leaves this call unchecked. The CDR3 covers 15 residues. Germline CDR1 reads DFQATT; CDR2 reads SNEGSKA (reference sequence). CDR3: CSASPGLATYNEQFF.

This sequence joins TRBV11-2 and TRBJ1-2; there is no DNA to check the TCRdb D call of TRBD1. Germline-derived CDR1 and CDR2 are SGHAT and FQNNGV. This CDR3 region has 16 residues. The CDR3 reads CASSRRVAGFGYGYTF. Complete variable domain (other parts from reference TRBV11-2 and TRBJ1-2): EAGVAQSPRYKIIEKRQSVAFWCNPISGHATLYWYQQILGQGPKLLIQFQNNGVVDDSQLPKDRFSAERLKGVDSTLKIQPAKLEDSAVYLCASSRRVAGFGYGYTFGSGTRLTVV.

V usage is TRBV20-1 and J usage is TRBJ2-5; TCRdb proposes TRBD1, but this gene call is untestable without DNA. Looked up from germline, CDR1 is DFQATT and CDR2 is SNEGSKA (reference sequence). The CDR3 consists of 13 residues. This chain's CDR3 is CSAREGGRETQYF.

This rearrangement joins TRBV5-1 to TRBJ1-2. This CDR3 has 15 amino acids. CDR1 is SGHRS and CDR2 is YFSETQ in the germline V gene. The CDR3 reads CASSARTERPYGYTF.

The V and J genes are TRBV12-3 or TRBV12-4 and TRBJ1-3. This CDR3 is built from 16 residues. Here the CDR3 reads CASSSNRAHSGNTIYF.

The CDR3 loop is CASSLSPSYNEQFF. The J gene is TRBJ2-1, the V gene TRBV27. Germline V gene lookup returns CDR1 MNHEY and CDR2 SMNVEV (reference sequence). CDR3 length: 14 residues.

The V and J genes are TRBV6-2 or TRBV6-3 and TRBJ2-5; the TRBD1 assignment by TCRdb is unverifiable without DNA. The CDR3 covers 14 residues. The germline V gene has CDR1 MNHEY and CDR2 SVGEGT. The CDR3 loop is CASTRGANERTQYF.

V usage is TRBV5-4 and J usage is TRBJ2-7; the TRBD2 assignment by TCRdb is unverifiable without DNA. This CDR3 region has 13 residues. Germline loops: CDR1 SGHNT, CDR2 YYREEE (reference sequence). The CDR3 sequence is CASSPGVAGEQYF.

This sequence joins TRBV20-1 and TRBJ2-1; as DNA is missing, the TRBD1 call by TCRdb cannot be tested. The CDR3 is 12 residues long. Germline loops: CDR1 DFQATT, CDR2 SNEGSKA (reference sequence). The CDR3 loop reads CSAQRQGFEQFF.

This chain connects TRBV5-1 to TRBJ2-2. Germline-derived CDR1 and CDR2 are SGHRS and YFSETQ. The CDR3 spans 13 residues. The CDR3 spells CASTSAPPGELFF.

The chain couples TRBV5-1 to TRBJ2-7; TCRdb's D gene call, TRBD1, goes unchecked for lack of DNA. Germline lookup yields CDR1 SGHRS and CDR2 YFSETQ. This CDR3 spans 14 amino acids. CDR3: CASTSGSGVREQYF.

V and J are TRBV12-5 and TRBJ2-1; TCRdb's assignment of TRBD2 cannot be checked, as there is no DNA. Germline lookup yields CDR1 LGHNT and CDR2 FRNRAP. This CDR3 comprises 15 residues. The CDR3 region is CASGPGTSSYNEQFF.

The V gene is TRBV6-6, the J gene TRBJ2-2. Germline values: CDR1 MNHNY, CDR2 SVGAGI (reference sequence). There are 14 residues in the CDR3. The CDR3: CASSKASNTGELFF.

The chain recombines TRBV7-2 with TRBJ1-1; TCRdb selects TRBD1, and the lack of DNA leaves this call unchecked. This CDR3 spans 14 amino acids. Germline V gene lookup returns CDR1 SGHTA and CDR2 FQGNSA. The CDR3: CASSWGTGHTEAFF.

The gene calls are TRBV6-5 and TRBJ2-7; TCRdb calls TRBD1, which cannot be checked without DNA. The CDR3 loop spans 12 amino acids. Germline V lookup: CDR1 MNHEY, CDR2 SVGAGI. CDR3 region: CASRDRTYEQYF.

The V and J genes are TRBV19 and TRBJ1-1. This CDR3 contains 13 residues. Germline V lookup: CDR1 LNHDA, CDR2 SQIVND (reference sequence). This CDR3 is CASTATANTEAFF.

This rearrangement joins TRBV29-1 to TRBJ2-3. CDR1 SQVTM and CDR2 ANQGSEA come from the germline V gene. The CDR3 has 13 amino acids. This CDR3 reads CSVGGGTANTQYF.

This chain uses TRBV9 with TRBJ2-3; TCRdb's D call of TRBD1 is untestable without DNA. Germline V CDR1 and CDR2: SGDLS, YYNGEE. The CDR3 sequence is 15 residues long. CDR3 sequence reads: CASSEGVEQMGTQYF. The full variable domain, in which reference TRBV9 and TRBJ2-3 provide the parts outside the CDR3, is DSGVTQTPKHLITATGQRVTLRCSPRSGDLSVYWYQQSLDQGLQFLIQYYNGEERAKGNILERFSAQQFPDLHSELNLSSLELGDSALYFCASSEGVEQMGTQYFGPGTRLTVL.

The chain joins TRBV7-2 to TRBJ2-4; TCRdb designates TRBD1, a call that cannot be tested without DNA. The CDR3 extends over 16 amino acids. Germline V CDR1 and CDR2: SGHTA, FQGNSA. The chain's CDR3 is CASSLGGGAAKNIQYF.